The 9 T cell receptor beta chains reported below all come from one sample, sequenced in a study of cytomegalovirus exposure and HLA in healthy donors. PCR primers comprised 60 Vbeta and 13 Jbeta primers. Assay used: immunoSEQ multiplex PCR; TCRdb lists only in-frame clones, some missing. The sample holds about 160,000 clones, around four fifths seen once. The sequenced material came from PBMCs. These receptor sequences come from a boy under 10 years old in good health and CMV-seronegative.

The chain employs TRBV7-9 and TRBJ1-1; TRBD1 matches at 10 bases. The CDR3 contains 16 residues. Looked up from germline, CDR1 is SEHNR and CDR2 is FQNEAQ (reference sequence). The V segment lost 7 bases and the J segment 0 bases; nucleotides outside the gene matches: 8. CDR3 nucleotides: TGTGCCAGCATTAGCAGACAGGGGGCCCTGAACACTGAAGCTTTCTTT. Protein: CASISRQGALNTEAFF.

The table lists this clone with a few counts. The chain has TRBV5-1 and TRBJ2-1; D is undetermined. This CDR3 region has 16 residues. Trimming pared 4 bases from V and 0 bases from J, leaving 14 bases between. Germline loops: CDR1 SGHRS, CDR2 YFSETQ. The CDR3 spells CASSTDTTHSYNEQFF. CDR3 DNA sequence: TGCGCCAGCAGCACCGACACCACCCACTCCTACAATGAGCAGTTCTTC.

J is TRBJ2-1 and V is TRBV5-1, with TRBD2 matching 9 bases. CDR1 is SGHRS and CDR2 is YFSETQ in the germline V gene. CDR3 length equals 16 residues. Unmatched junction bases numbered 14, after V lost 0 bases and J lost 13 bases. The CDR3 coding sequence is TGCGCCAGCAGCTTGGGGGGCGGGAGGGAATCGCGAGGCCAGTTCTTC. Translated, it gives CASSLGGGRESRGQFF.

The chain couples TRBV9 to TRBJ2-3; 7 nucleotides line up with TRBD2. Trimming removed 4 bases from V and 2 bases from J; junction bases left unmatched: 22. The CDR3 covers 20 residues. CDR1 SGDLS and CDR2 YYNGEE come from the germline V gene. The CDR3 here is CASSSRPGDGTRGVTDTQYF. The CDR3 DNA reads as TGTGCCAGCAGCTCAAGACCCGGGGACGGAACCCGGGGGGTCACAGATACGCAGTATTTT.

The V and J genes are TRBV11-2 and TRBJ1-4, with 7 bases identical to TRBD1. Germline values: CDR1 SGHAT, CDR2 FQNNGV. CDR3 length: 15 residues. V lost 5 bases, J lost 8 bases, and 11 bases stayed unmatched. The CDR3 region is CASSPSDRVGEKLFF. CDR3 DNA sequence: TGTGCCAGCAGCCCATCCGACAGGGTAGGCGAAAAACTGTTTTTT.

The CDR3 DNA reads as TGTGCCAGCAGCCAGGCCCCGACCGGTGAGACCCAGTACTTC. This sequence encodes CASSQAPTGETQYF. The J gene is TRBJ2-5, the V gene TRBV7-9; D gene uncertain. The CDR3 covers 14 residues. The V end lost 5 bases, the J end lost 5 bases, and 15 bases lay between the germline ends. Per the germline V gene, CDR1 is SEHNR and CDR2 is FQNEAQ (reference sequence).

The chain joins TRBV7-8 to TRBJ2-7; 9 nucleotides line up with TRBD1. The junction had 5 bases not matched to a gene; V was cut back by 1 base and J by 7 bases. Per the germline V gene, CDR1 is SGHVS and CDR2 is FQNEAQ. This CDR3 has 14 amino acids. The CDR3 DNA follows: TGTGCCAGCAGCTTAGTACAGGGGGCTGGAGAGCAGTACGTC. Its translation is CASSLVQGAGEQYV.

DNA of the CDR3: TGTGCCAGTAGTGGACGACAGGGAAATTCACCCCTCCACTTT. Protein sequence: CASSGRQGNSPLHF. V gene TRBV19 combines with J gene TRBJ1-6; 7 bases align to TRBD1. Losses at the gene ends were 5 bases for V and 7 bases for J; bases not matched to a gene: 5. CDR1 LNHDA and CDR2 SQIVND come from the germline V gene (reference sequence). CDR3 size: 14 residues.

CDR3 residues: CASSFPRDRADYTDTQYF. For the CDR3, the DNA is TGTGCCAGCAGCTTTCCTCGGGACAGGGCCGATTACACAGATACGCAGTATTTT. The chain recombines TRBV7-9 with TRBJ2-3; TRBD1 agrees at 9 bases. J was trimmed by 2 bases and V by 3 bases; bases with no gene match: 12. Germline V gene lookup returns CDR1 SEHNR and CDR2 FQNEAQ (reference sequence). The CDR3 runs 18 residues.